This T cell receptor (beta chain) emerged from a study of blood T cell repertoires in COVID-19. Study-wide background: There were acute and convalescent COVID-19 samples, and they came from the United States, Italy and Spain. Nucleic acid was either cDNA or gDNA, and it came from T cells, B-cell-depleted T cells, or PBMCs.

Authors' data handling: Estimation of nucleated cell counts was performed using reference gene primer amplification. The assay was immunoSEQ multiplex PCR, and TCRdb's table has in-frame clones only and misses some. The V and J calls and clone size are taken from that table; D and trimming were inferred from the DNA. This table holds tens of thousands of clones, 75% to 95% found once. J lost 9 bases, V lost 6 bases, and 5 bases had no gene match. The CDR3 totals 15 residues. The V gene's germline CDR1 is MNHEY and CDR2 SVGEGT. Specimen: peripheral blood. The chain links TRBV6-2 or TRBV6-3 to TRBJ2-1; 16 bases align to TRBD2. The clonotype was recovered from a woman in her 70s with active COVID-19. Here the CDR3 reads CASSSGTSGRGEQFF. The CDR3 DNA sequence: TGTGCCAGCAGCTCCGGGACTAGCGGGAGGGGTGAGCAGTTCTTC.